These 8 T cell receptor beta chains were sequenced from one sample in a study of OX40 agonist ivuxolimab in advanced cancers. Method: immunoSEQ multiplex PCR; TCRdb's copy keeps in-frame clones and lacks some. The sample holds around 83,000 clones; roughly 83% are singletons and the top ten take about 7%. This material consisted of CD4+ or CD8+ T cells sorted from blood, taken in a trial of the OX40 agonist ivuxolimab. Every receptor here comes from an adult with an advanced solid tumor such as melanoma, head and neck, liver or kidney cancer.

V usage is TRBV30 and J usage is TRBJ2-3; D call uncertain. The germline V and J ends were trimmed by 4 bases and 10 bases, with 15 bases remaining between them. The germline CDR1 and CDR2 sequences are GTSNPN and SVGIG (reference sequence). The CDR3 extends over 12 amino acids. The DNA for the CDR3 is TGTGCCTGGACCTACGGGTCTCGCGCGCAGTATTTT. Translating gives CAWTYGSRAQYF.

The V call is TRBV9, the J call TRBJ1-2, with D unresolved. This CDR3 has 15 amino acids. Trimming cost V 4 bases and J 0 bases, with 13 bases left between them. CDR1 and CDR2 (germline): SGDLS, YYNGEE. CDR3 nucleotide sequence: TGTGCCAGCAGCTATCTAGGCGGTTCTAACTATGGCTACACCTTC. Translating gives CASSYLGGSNYGYTF.

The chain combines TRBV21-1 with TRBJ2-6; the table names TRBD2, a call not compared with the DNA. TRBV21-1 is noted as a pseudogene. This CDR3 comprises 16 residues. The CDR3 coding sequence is TGTGCCAGCACCAAGGGCGGGGCTTCTGGGGCCAACGTCCTGACTTTC. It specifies CASTKGGASGANVLTF.

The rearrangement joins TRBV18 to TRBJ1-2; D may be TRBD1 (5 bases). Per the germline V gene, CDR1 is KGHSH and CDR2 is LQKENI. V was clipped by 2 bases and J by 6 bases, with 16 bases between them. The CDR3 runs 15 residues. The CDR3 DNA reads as TGTGCCAGCTCACCATCATTATCGGACACCGATGGCTACACCTTC. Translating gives CASSPSLSDTDGYTF.

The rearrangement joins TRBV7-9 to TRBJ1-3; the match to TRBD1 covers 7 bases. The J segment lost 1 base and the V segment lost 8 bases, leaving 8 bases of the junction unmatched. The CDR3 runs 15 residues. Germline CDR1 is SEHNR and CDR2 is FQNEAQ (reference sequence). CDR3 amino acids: CASVAGQLSGNTIYF. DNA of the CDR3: TGTGCCAGCGTTGCGGGACAGCTTTCTGGAAACACCATATATTTT.

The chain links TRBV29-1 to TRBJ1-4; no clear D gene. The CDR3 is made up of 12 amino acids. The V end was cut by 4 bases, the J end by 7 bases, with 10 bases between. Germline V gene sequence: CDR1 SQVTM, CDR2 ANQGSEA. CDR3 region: CSVGQATEKLFF. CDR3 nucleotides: TGCAGCGTTGGGCAGGCTACTGAAAAACTGTTTTTT.

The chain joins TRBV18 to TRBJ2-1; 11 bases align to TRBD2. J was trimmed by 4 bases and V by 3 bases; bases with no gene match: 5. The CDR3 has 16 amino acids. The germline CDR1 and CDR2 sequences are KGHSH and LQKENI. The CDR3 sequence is CASSPGLAVKYNEQFF. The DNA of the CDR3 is TGTGCCAGCTCACCGGGACTAGCGGTAAAGTACAATGAGCAGTTCTTC. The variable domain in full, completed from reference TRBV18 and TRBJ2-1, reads NAGVMQNPRHLVRRRGQEARLRCSPMKGHSHVYWYRQLPEEGLKFMVYLQKENIIDESGMPKERFSAEFPKEGPSILRIQQVVRGDSAAYFCASSPGLAVKYNEQFFGPGTRLTVL.

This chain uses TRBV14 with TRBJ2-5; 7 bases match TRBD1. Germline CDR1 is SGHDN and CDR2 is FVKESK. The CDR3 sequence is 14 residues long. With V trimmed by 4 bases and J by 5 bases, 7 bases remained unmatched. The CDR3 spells CASSRLTGVETQYF. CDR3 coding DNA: TGTGCCAGCAGCCGTCTTACAGGGGTGGAGACCCAGTACTTC.